The clone carrying this TCR beta chain has only a few counts. Its antigen is unidentified. In germline, CDR1 is MNHNS, CDR2 SASEGT. The CDR3 runs to 13 residues. V lost 7 bases and J lost 2, with 11 bases in between. This sample was included in a study of T cells in Graves' hyperthyroidism and ophthalmopathy. Those patients with uncontrolled infection, other autoimmune disease, pregnancy or lactation were excluded. Clinical symptoms, serum thyroxine and TRAb, thyroid ultrasound and orbital computed tomography together formed the diagnostic basis. Using RNA transcripts as the source, TCR beta CDR3 regions were amplified. HTBI primers were employed in a first-round RT-PCR of the TCR CDR3. TCRdb itself ran the multiplex PCR reads through MiXCR, one entry per CDR3 protein. The sample yields about 640,000 distinct CDR3 sequences, less than 25% seen once. The study, taken as a whole, reports: Ophthalmopathy cases were set apart from stable hyperthyroidism by a 13 V-J model.

This TCR derives from a man younger than 45 with Graves' ophthalmopathy. V is TRBV6-1 and J is TRBJ2-5; unclear D gene. The sequencing sample was made of blood. CDR3 amino acids: CASTLWQQETQYF. The DNA of the CDR3 is TGTGCCAGCACCCTATGGCAGCAAGAGACCCAGTACTTC.